This entry lists 4 T cell receptor beta chains sequenced from one sample in a study of vaccination and CD4 T cells after COVID-19. Researchers used the Oncomine TCR Beta short-read assay to sequence DNA from cultured CD4+ T cells. TCRdb re-called the PCR reads through MiXCR, storing one row per CDR3 protein. The sample records over 5,000 distinct CDR3 sequences, roughly 66% being singletons. Indicated treatment: roughly ten-day PBMC culture with coronavirus spike peptide pools or control peptides (ViraFEST assay). Prior to the COVID-19 pandemic (2011-2018), the unexposed donor's CD4+ T cells were collected. These receptors are not linked to any known antigen. Sequenced input: CD4+ T cells from blood, cultured in vitro. Receptor source: a human donor in good health.

The V call is TRBV21-1, the J call TRBJ1-5; whether TRBD1, the table's D call, matches the DNA was not checked. TRBV21-1 is recorded as a pseudogene. The CDR3 covers 15 residues. The CDR3 reads CASSKEQGSNQPQHF. CDR3 DNA sequence: TGTGCCAGCAGCAAAGAGCAGGGCAGCAATCAGCCCCAGCATTTT.

This clonotype was seen once. The chain carries TRBV29-1 and TRBJ2-7; TRBD1 matches at 7 bases. The CDR3 runs to 12 residues. Germline V lookup: CDR1 SQVTM, CDR2 ANQGSEA. V lost 6 bases and J lost 0; bases outside the gene matches: 2. In DNA, the CDR3 is TGCAGCGTCCGGGACAGCTCCTACGAGCAGTACTTC. It yields the protein CSVRDSSYEQYF.

CDR3 in amino acids: CASSNVQSGPLSYNSPLHF. The CDR3 DNA follows: TGTGCCAGCAGCAACGTCCAGTCGGGGCCCCTCTCCTATAATTCACCCCTCCACTTT. The rearrangement uses TRBV21-1 and TRBJ1-6. TRBV21-1 is a pseudogene segment. The CDR3 spans 19 residues.

This clonotype was found a few times. The chain's CDR3 is CASSVGQGTEAFF. The CDR3 coding sequence is TGTGCCAGCAGTGTAGGGCAGGGGACTGAAGCTTTCTTT. The chain combines TRBV6-1 with TRBJ1-1; D perhaps matches TRBD1 (6 bases). With 4 bases removed from V and 5 bases from J, the gap between germline ends came to 11 bases. The CDR3 is made up of 13 amino acids. CDR1 MNHNS and CDR2 SASEGT come from the germline V gene.